This T cell receptor beta chain was observed in a study of tumor and adjacent non-tumor tissue in lung cancer. Study outcomes and limitations: TCR diversity was significantly greater in tumor than normal lung tissue.

Germline values: CDR1 SNHLY, CDR2 FYNNEI. The CDR3 loop spans 13 amino acids. Trimming shortened V by 6 bases and J by 8 bases, and 11 bases separated the two germline ends. A modified ARM-PCR protocol with three rounds of nested PCR amplified TCRbeta. TCRdb independently ran MiXCR on the multiplex PCR reads; one entry per CDR3 protein. Here the sample spans around 70,000 distinct CDR3 sequences, 50% to 60% being singletons. This sample's RNA came from whole unsorted tissue. Donors were chemotherapy-naive, newly diagnosed lung cancer surgical patients in China, August–late 2014. In regard to this clonotype: What it binds is unknown.

This receptor was identified in a man between 45 and 60 years old with non-small cell lung cancer. Sequenced: lung tumor tissue. J is TRBJ1-6 and V is TRBV2, with TRBD1 as a possible D gene (6 bases). The DNA of the CDR3 is TGTGCCAGCAGACTACAGGGATATTCACCCCTCCACTTT. As protein: CASRLQGYSPLHF.